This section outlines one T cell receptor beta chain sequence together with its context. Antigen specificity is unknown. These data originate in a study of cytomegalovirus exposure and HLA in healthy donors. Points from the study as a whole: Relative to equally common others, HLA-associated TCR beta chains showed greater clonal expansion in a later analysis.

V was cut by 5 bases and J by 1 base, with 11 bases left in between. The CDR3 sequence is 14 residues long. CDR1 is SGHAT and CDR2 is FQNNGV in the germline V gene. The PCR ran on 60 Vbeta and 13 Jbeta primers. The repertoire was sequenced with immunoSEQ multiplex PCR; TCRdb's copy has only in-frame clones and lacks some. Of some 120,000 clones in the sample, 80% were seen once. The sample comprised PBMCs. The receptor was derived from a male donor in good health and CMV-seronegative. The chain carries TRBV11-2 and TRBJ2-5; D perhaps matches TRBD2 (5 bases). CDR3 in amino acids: CASSPQTSQETQYF. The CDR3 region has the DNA TGTGCCAGCAGCCCTCAAACTAGCCAAGAGACCCAGTACTTC.